The next 22 T cell receptor beta chains were all read from a single sample in a study of HIV-infected children after antiretroviral therapy interruption. Unique molecular identifiers were included in an RNA-based 3' RACE TCR library. TCRdb fed the 3' RACE reads into MiXCR, producing one record per CDR3 protein. Here the sample spans about 86,000 distinct CDR3 sequences, about 7% being singletons. The treatment denotes: PENTA 11 planned treatment interruption arm or continuous ART arm. The source material was CD45RA+ CD4+ T cells from PBMCs, pooled from several time points, sampled from a donor given antiretroviral therapy, either interrupted or continuous. Subset here: naive CD4+ CD45RA+ CD45RO- T cells. The receptors originated from a pool of human donors with HIV.

This clonotype has ten or more counts. The CDR3 loop is CASSVTAVYGYTF. The CDR3 DNA reads as TGCGCCAGCAGCGTGACAGCGGTATATGGCTACACCTTC. The J gene is TRBJ1-2, the V gene TRBV5-1; maybe TRBD1 (5 bases). The V and J ends lost 4 bases and 5 bases respectively, with 12 bases between them. The CDR3 sequence is 13 residues long. CDR1 is SGHRS, CDR2 YFSETQ, per germline.

This clonotype was recorded at least ten times. The chain carries TRBV6-1 and TRBJ2-7; 9 nucleotides line up with TRBD1. After removal of 6 bases from V and 5 bases from J, the junction contained 8 bases not matched to a gene. Looked up from germline, CDR1 is MNHNS and CDR2 is SASEGT. The CDR3 contains 14 residues. DNA of the CDR3: TGTGCCAGCAGGCTCCGGGACAGGGACCACGAGCAGTACTTC. The encoded protein is CASRLRDRDHEQYF.

In this sample, this clonotype turned up a few times. The genes are TRBV7-1 and TRBJ2-7; possible D gene TRBD2, 6 bases. TRBV7-1 is marked as an open reading frame, function uncertain. V was clipped by 5 bases and J by 7 bases, with 18 bases between them. The CDR3 is 14 residues long. The CDR3 bases are TGTGCCAGCAGCGCGCGTCTGAGAGGGAGGGAGCAGTACTTC. Translating gives CASSARLRGREQYF.

This clonotype showed up many times. V usage is TRBV14 and J usage is TRBJ1-2, with D perhaps TRBD1 (5 bases). CDR3 length equals 13 residues. Germline V gene sequence: CDR1 SGHDN, CDR2 FVKESK. Deletions cut 4 bases from V and 3 bases from J, with 9 bases between. Here the CDR3 reads CASSPDSYYGYTF. The CDR3, as DNA: TGTGCCAGCAGCCCAGACAGCTACTATGGCTACACCTTC.

Ten or more counts support this clonotype. The V gene is TRBV6-5, the J gene TRBJ2-6; possible D gene TRBD1, 5 bases. The CDR3 covers 18 residues. Germline V gives CDR1 MNHEY, CDR2 SVGAGI. Trimming took off 1 base at V and 0 bases at J, with 13 bases between the two ends. DNA for the CDR3: TGTGCCAGCAGTTACTTTCAGGGTTCGGTCTCTGGGGCCAACGTCCTGACTTTC. Translating it yields CASSYFQGSVSGANVLTF.

This clonotype appeared many times. The V call is TRBV6-5, the J call TRBJ2-3; D is uncertain. CDR3 length: 15 amino acids. Germline CDR1 reads MNHEY; CDR2 reads SVGAGI. V lost 0 bases, J lost 0 bases, and 7 bases lay in between. Written as DNA, the CDR3 is TGTGCCAGCAGTTACTCCGGGTCTAGCACAGATACGCAGTATTTT. It specifies CASSYSGSSTDTQYF.

The rearrangement uses TRBV5-1 and TRBJ2-7; 9 bases agree with TRBD1. CDR3 size: 14 residues. The germline CDR1 and CDR2 sequences are SGHRS and YFSETQ. After removal of 2 bases from V and 5 bases from J, the junction contained 5 bases not matched to a gene. CDR3 amino acids: CASSFGTGLDEQYF. The CDR3 nucleotides are TGCGCCAGCAGCTTTGGGACAGGGCTCGACGAGCAGTACTTC.

This clonotype was observed a handful of times. The chain joins TRBV11-1 to TRBJ1-4; 9 bases match TRBD1. Trimming cost V 1 base and J 8 bases; bases outside gene matches: 5. CDR1 is SGHAT, CDR2 FQDESV, per germline (reference sequence). The CDR3 has 15 amino acids. CDR3 loop: CASSLGRTGDEKLFF. Here the CDR3 DNA reads TGTGCCAGCAGCTTAGGGAGGACAGGGGACGAAAAACTGTTTTTT.

The rearrangement uses TRBV2 and TRBJ1-2, with D perhaps matching TRBD1 (6 bases). CDR3 size: 15 residues. V lost 4 bases and J 8 bases, leaving 20 bases between the germline ends. Germline assignment: CDR1 SNHLY and CDR2 FYNNEI. The CDR3 sequence is CASSARTEPLSGYTF. CDR3 nucleotide sequence: TGTGCCAGCAGTGCCAGGACAGAGCCCCTATCCGGCTACACCTTC.

This clonotype was recorded at least ten times. This chain uses TRBV20-1 with TRBJ2-7; 9 bases fit TRBD1. The germline gives CDR1 DFQATT, CDR2 SNEGSKA (reference sequence). This CDR3 has 15 amino acids. V lost 5 bases to trimming and J lost 3 bases; unmatched junction nucleotides: 11. For the CDR3, the DNA is TGCAGTGCTCCCTCCGCCGGGACAGGGATCTACGAGCAGTACTTC. This gives the protein CSAPSAGTGIYEQYF.

This clonotype was picked up many times. CDR3 protein: CAWDRDYQRAVFF. DNA of the CDR3: TGTGCCTGGGACCGGGACTACCAACGAGCGGTGTTTTTT. The J gene is TRBJ2-2, the V gene TRBV30; the match to TRBD2 covers 7 bases. Germline V CDR1 and CDR2: GTSNPN, SVGIG (reference sequence). The CDR3 is made up of 13 amino acids. With V trimmed by 5 bases and J by 15 bases, 15 bases remained unmatched.

This clonotype was picked up many times. This sequence joins TRBV20-1 and TRBJ2-7; D perhaps matches TRBD1 (6 bases). The V end lost 6 bases, the J end lost 2 bases, and 17 bases lay between the germline ends. Germline V gives CDR1 DFQATT, CDR2 SNEGSKA (reference sequence). The length of the CDR3 is 14 residues. CDR3 residues: CSAPVQGRTYEQYF. The CDR3 nucleotides are TGCAGTGCCCCAGTACAGGGAAGAACCTACGAGCAGTACTTC.

This clonotype was detected ten times or more. The chain uses TRBV6-1 and TRBJ2-6, with 10 bases lining up with TRBD1. V lost 5 bases to trimming and J lost 2 bases; unmatched junction nucleotides: 12. This CDR3 spans 19 amino acids. Germline V gene sequence: CDR1 MNHNS, CDR2 SASEGT. The CDR3 DNA is TGTGCCAGCAGTCGGGGTCGGGACAGGGGATTCGCTGGGGCCAACGTCCTGACTTTC. Translated, it gives CASSRGRDRGFAGANVLTF.

This clonotype appeared many times. The CDR3: CASSFTSGGATDTQYF. CDR3 sequence (DNA): TGTGCCAGCAGCTTTACTAGCGGGGGGGCCACAGATACGCAGTATTTT. V and J are TRBV7-9 and TRBJ2-3; 13 bases align to TRBD2. The junction had 2 bases not matched to a gene; V was cut back by 3 bases and J by 2 bases. This CDR3 has 16 amino acids. The germline CDR1 and CDR2 sequences are SEHNR and FQNEAQ (reference sequence).

At least ten counts were recorded for this clonotype. J is TRBJ2-3 and V is TRBV20-1; D not certain. Deletions cut 0 bases from V and 0 bases from J, with 13 bases between. Germline CDR1 DFQATT, CDR2 SNEGSKA (reference sequence). The CDR3 runs to 16 residues. CDR3 nucleotides: TGCAGTGCTAGAGATAGAAGAGGCTATAGCACAGATACGCAGTATTTT. It encodes CSARDRRGYSTDTQYF.

The sample holds a few counts of this clonotype. The rearrangement uses TRBV27 and TRBJ1-2, with D perhaps TRBD1 (5 bases). The CDR3 sequence is 15 residues long. Looked up from germline, CDR1 is MNHEY and CDR2 is SMNVEV (reference sequence). Trimming pared 3 bases from V and 5 bases from J, leaving 16 bases between. DNA of the CDR3: TGTGCCAGCAGTTTTGAGGCTGGGGGATATTATGGCTACACCTTC. This sequence encodes CASSFEAGGYYGYTF.

At least ten counts were recorded for this clonotype. The chain is built from TRBV6-5 and TRBJ2-7; D is undetermined. The CDR3 covers 13 residues. V lost 6 bases to trimming and J lost 2 bases, with 11 bases between them. CDR1 and CDR2 from the germline V gene are MNHEY and SVGAGI. CDR3 in DNA: TGTGCCAGCAGCATAACACCTACCTACGAGCAGTACTTC. It translates to CASSITPTYEQYF.

This clonotype was detected many times. The V and J genes are TRBV5-1 and TRBJ2-1, with a possible D match to TRBD1 (6 bases). The length of the CDR3 is 14 residues. Per germline, CDR1 SGHRS and CDR2 YFSETQ. V lost 5 bases and J lost 7, with 16 bases in between. CDR3 DNA: TGCGCCAGCAGTTCGTACTGGGGGCGGAATGAGCAGTTCTTC. It encodes CASSSYWGRNEQFF.

This clonotype came up many times. The V call is TRBV12-5, the J call TRBJ2-5; D perhaps matches TRBD1 (5 bases). V was clipped by 2 bases and J by 0 bases, with 10 bases between them. The CDR3 loop spans 15 amino acids. CDR1 and CDR2 (germline): LGHNT, FRNRAP. CDR3 bases: TGTGCTAGTGGTTTGCTGCCAGGGTACCAAGAGACCCAGTACTTC. Protein product: CASGLLPGYQETQYF.

This clonotype has ten or more counts. The J gene is TRBJ2-1, the V gene TRBV7-3, with 7 bases matching TRBD2. V was clipped by 3 bases and J by 4 bases; unmatched bases: 6. The CDR3 consists of 15 residues. Germline values: CDR1 SGHTA, CDR2 FQGTGA. The DNA of the CDR3 is TGTGCCAGCAGCTTTTCAGCGGGGAGTTACAATGAGCAGTTCTTC. The encoded protein is CASSFSAGSYNEQFF. The whole variable domain, remainder taken from reference TRBV7-3 and TRBJ2-1, is GAGVSQTPSNKVTEKGKYVELRCDPISGHTALYWYRQSLGQGPEFLIYFQGTGAADDSGLPNDRFFAVRPEGSVSTLKIQRTERGDSAVYLCASSFSAGSYNEQFFGPGTRLTVL.

This chain joins TRBV9 and TRBJ2-3, with 9 bases aligning to TRBD2. Looked up from germline, CDR1 is SGDLS and CDR2 is YYNGEE. Losses at the gene ends were 0 bases for V and 2 bases for J; bases not matched to a gene: 4. This CDR3 is 16 amino acids long. The CDR3 coding sequence is TGTGCCAGCAGCGTAGGGCGGGGGGGGGACACAGATACGCAGTATTTT. Encoded protein: CASSVGRGGDTDTQYF.

The sample holds many counts of this clonotype. This rearrangement joins TRBV20-1 to TRBJ1-6; D is perhaps TRBD1 (6 bases). Germline V gives CDR1 DFQATT, CDR2 SNEGSKA (reference sequence). The V and J ends lost 5 bases and 4 bases respectively, with 9 bases between them. The CDR3 loop spans 13 amino acids. CDR3 sequence (DNA): TGCAGTGCTGTACAGGGTTATAATTCACCCCTCCACTTT. Its protein is CSAVQGYNSPLHF.